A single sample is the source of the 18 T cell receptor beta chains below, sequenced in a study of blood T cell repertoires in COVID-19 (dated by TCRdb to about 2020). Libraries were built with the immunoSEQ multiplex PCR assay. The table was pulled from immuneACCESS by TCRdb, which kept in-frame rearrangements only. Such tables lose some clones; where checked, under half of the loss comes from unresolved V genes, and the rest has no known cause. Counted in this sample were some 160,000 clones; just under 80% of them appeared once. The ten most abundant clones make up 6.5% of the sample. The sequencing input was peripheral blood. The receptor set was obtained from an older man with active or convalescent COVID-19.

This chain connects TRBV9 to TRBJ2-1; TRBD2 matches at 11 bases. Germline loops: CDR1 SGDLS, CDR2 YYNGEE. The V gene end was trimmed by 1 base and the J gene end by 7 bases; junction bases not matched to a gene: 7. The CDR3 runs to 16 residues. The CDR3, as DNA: TGTGCCAGCAGCGTACTGGGACTAGCGGAGGGGAATGAGCAGTTCTTC. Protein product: CASSVLGLAEGNEQFF.

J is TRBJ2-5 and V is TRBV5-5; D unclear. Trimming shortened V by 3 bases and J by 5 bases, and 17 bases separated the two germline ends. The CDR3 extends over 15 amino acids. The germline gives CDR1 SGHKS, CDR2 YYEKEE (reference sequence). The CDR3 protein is CASSSAVGSRETQYF. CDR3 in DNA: TGTGCCAGCAGCTCAGCAGTGGGTTCCAGGGAGACCCAGTACTTC.

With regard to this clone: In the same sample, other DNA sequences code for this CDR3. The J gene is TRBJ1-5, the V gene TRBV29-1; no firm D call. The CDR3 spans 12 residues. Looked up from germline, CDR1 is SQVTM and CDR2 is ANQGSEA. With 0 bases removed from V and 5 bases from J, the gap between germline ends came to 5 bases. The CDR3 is CSVEDPDQPQHF. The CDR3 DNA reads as TGCAGCGTTGAAGATCCAGATCAGCCCCAGCATTTT.

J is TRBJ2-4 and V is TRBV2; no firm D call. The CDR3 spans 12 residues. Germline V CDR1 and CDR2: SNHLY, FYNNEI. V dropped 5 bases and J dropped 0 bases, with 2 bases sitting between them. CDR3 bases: TGTGCCAGCAGTCTAGCCAAAAACATTCAGTACTTC. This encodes CASSLAKNIQYF.

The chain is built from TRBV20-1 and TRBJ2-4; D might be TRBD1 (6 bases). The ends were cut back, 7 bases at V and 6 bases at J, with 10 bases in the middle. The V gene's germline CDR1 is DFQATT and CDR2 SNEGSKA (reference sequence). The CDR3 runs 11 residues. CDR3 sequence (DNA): TGCAGTGTAGGCAGGGGAAACATTCAGTACTTC. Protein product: CSVGRGNIQYF.

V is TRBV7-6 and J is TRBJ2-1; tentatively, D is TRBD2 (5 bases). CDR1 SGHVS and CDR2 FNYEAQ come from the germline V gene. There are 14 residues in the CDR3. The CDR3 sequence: CASARESRGNEQFF. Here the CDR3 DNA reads TGTGCGTCCGCCCGGGAATCAAGAGGGAATGAGCAGTTCTTC.

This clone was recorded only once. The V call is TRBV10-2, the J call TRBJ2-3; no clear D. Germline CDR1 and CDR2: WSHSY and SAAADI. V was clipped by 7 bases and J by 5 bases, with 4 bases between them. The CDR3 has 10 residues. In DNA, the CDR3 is TGCGCCAGCACGGGAGATACGCAGTATTTT. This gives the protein CASTGDTQYF.

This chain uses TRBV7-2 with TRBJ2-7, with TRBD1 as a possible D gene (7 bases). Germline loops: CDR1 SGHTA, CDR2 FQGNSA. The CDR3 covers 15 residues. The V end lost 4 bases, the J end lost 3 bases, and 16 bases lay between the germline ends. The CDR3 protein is CASSSTSGGGYEQYF. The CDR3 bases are TGTGCCAGCAGCTCGACATCAGGGGGAGGCTACGAGCAGTACTTC.

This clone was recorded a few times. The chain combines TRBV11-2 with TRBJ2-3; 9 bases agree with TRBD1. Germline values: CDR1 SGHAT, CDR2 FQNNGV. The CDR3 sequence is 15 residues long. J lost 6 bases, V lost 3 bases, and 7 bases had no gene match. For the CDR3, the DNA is TGTGCCAGCAGCTTTGGGATCGGGACAGGGGATACGCAGTATTTT. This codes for CASSFGIGTGDTQYF.

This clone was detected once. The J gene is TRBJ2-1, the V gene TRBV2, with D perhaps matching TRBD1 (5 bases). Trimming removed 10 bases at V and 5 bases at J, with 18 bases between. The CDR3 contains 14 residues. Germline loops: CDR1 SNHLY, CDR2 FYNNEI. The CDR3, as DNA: TGTGCCACCGAGAGAAGGGGTGGCCACAATGAGCAGTTCTTC. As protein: CATERRGGHNEQFF.

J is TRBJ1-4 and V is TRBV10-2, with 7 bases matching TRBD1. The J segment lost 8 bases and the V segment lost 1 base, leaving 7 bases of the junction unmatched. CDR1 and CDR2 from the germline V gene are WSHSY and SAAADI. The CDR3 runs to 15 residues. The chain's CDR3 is CASSEFQGVGEKLFF. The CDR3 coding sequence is TGCGCCAGCAGTGAGTTTCAGGGGGTTGGAGAAAAACTGTTTTTT.

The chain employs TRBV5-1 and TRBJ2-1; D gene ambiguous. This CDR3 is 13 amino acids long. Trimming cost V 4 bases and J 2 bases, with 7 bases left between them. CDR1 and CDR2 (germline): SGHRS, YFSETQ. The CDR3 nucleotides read TGCGCCAGCAGCACAACTACCTACAATGAGCAGTTCTTC. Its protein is CASSTTTYNEQFF.

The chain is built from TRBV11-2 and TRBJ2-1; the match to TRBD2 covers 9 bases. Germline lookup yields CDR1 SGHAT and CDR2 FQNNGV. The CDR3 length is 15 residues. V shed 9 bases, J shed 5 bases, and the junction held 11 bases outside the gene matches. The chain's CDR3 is CASTSGRGGHNEQFF. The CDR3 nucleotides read TGTGCCAGTACTTCTGGGCGGGGGGGGCACAATGAGCAGTTCTTC.

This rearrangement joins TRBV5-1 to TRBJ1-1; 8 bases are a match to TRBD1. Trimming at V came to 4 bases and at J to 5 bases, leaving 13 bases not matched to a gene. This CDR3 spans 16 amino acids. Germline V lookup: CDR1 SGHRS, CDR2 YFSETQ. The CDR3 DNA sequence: TGCGCCAGCAGCCCCGGATGGGACAGGACTCGTACTGAAGCTTTCTTT. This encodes CASSPGWDRTRTEAFF. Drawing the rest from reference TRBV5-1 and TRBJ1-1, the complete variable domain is KAGVTQTPRYLIKTRGQQVTLSCSPISGHRSVSWYQQTPGQGLQFLFEYFSETQRNKGNFPGRFSGRQFSNSRSEMNVSTLELGDSALYLCASSPGWDRTRTEAFFGQGTRLTVV.

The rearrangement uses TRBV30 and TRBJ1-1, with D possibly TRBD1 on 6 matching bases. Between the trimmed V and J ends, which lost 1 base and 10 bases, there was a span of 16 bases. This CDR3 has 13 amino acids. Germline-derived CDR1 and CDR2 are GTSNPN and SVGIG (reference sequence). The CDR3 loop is CAWSEFDRSGAFF. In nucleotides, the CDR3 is TGTGCCTGGAGTGAGTTCGACAGGTCGGGAGCTTTCTTT.

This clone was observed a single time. The CDR3 nucleotides are TGTGCCAGCAGCCAAGCTCCGGGGGAAGGGGCCGGGGATGAGCAGTTCTTC. This translates into CASSQAPGEGAGDEQFF. The rearrangement joins TRBV3-1 (or the pseudogene TRBV3-2) to TRBJ2-1; tentatively, D is TRBD2 (6 bases). Trimming cost V 1 base and J 8 bases, with 21 bases left between them. Germline values: CDR1 LGHDT, CDR2 YNNKEL (reference sequence). CDR3 length: 17 residues.

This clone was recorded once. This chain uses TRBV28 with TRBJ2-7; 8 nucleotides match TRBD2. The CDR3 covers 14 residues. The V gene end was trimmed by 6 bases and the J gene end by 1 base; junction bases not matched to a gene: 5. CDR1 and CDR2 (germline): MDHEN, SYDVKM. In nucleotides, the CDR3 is TGTGCCAGCAGCTTACTAGCGGCATCCTACGAGCAGTACTTC. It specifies CASSLLAASYEQYF.

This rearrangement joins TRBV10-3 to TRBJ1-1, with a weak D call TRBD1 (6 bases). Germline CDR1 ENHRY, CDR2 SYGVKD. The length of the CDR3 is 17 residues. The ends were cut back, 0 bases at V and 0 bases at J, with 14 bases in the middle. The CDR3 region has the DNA TGTGCCATCAGTGAGTCGTCGTCTAGACAGGTGAACACTGAAGCTTTCTTT. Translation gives CAISESSSRQVNTEAFF.